This T cell receptor (beta chain) derives from a study of blood T cell repertoires in COVID-19. The overall study: Acute and convalescent COVID-19 samples came from the United States, Italy and Spain. The analysed material was cDNA or gDNA that came from T cells, B-cell-depleted T cells, or PBMCs.

There are 16 residues in the CDR3. Trimming stripped 0 bases from V and 3 bases from J, with 12 bases between. Germline V gene lookup returns CDR1 SGHRS and CDR2 YFSETQ. The authors' processing: Reference gene primer amplification yielded estimated nucleated cell counts. The assay was immunoSEQ multiplex PCR, and TCRdb's table has in-frame clones only and misses some. For V, J and clone size, that table is used; D and trimming come from the DNA. The sample contains 60,000 to 75,000 clones, more than 85% of which appear only once. Patients of the Seattle cohort, enrolled during active infection, were followed longitudinally.

The clonotype originates from a man between 40 and 49 years old with COVID-19, enrolled during active disease. Input material: peripheral blood. The chain employs TRBV5-1 and TRBJ1-4, with D perhaps TRBD1 (5 bases). The CDR3: CASSLARQGPNEKLFF. As DNA, the CDR3 is TGCGCCAGCAGCTTGGCTCGGCAGGGTCCTAATGAAAAACTGTTTTTT.